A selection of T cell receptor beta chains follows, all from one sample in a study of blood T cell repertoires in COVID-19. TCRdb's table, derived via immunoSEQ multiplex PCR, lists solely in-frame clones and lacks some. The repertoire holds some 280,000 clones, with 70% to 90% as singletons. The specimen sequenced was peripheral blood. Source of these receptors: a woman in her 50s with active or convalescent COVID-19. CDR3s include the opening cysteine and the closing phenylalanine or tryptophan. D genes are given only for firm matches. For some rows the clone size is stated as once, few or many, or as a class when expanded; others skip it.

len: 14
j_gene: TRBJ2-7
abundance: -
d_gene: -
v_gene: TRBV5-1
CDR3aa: CASSLGAGYYEQYF
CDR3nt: TGCGCCAGCAGCTTGGGGGCGGGGTACTACGAGCAGTACTTC

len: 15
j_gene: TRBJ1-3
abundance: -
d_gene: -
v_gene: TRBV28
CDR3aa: CASRWDGGSGNTIYF
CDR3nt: TGTGCCAGCAGGTGGGACGGGGGCTCTGGAAACACCATATATTTT

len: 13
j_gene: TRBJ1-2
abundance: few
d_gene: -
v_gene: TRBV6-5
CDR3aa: CASTRSPDYGYTF
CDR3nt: TGTGCCAGCACTAGATCTCCTGACTATGGCTACACCTTC

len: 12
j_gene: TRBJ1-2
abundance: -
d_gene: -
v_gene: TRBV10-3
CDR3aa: CAISESGAAYTF
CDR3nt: TGTGCCATCAGTGAGTCGGGGGCAGCCTACACCTTC

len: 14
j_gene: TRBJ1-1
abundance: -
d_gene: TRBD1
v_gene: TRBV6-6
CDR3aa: CASTKTGVNTEAFF
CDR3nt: TGTGCCAGCACCAAGACAGGGGTAAACACTGAAGCTTTCTTT

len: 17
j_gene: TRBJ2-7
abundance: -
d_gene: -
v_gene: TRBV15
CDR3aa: CATSRDLGYPRDYEQYF
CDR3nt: TGTGCCACCAGCAGAGATCTAGGCTACCCCAGGGACTACGAGCAGTACTTC

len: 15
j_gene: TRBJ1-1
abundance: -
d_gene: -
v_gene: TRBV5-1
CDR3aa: CASSLGAGTDTEAFF
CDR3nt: TGCGCCAGCAGCTTGGGGGCGGGGACGGACACTGAAGCTTTCTTT

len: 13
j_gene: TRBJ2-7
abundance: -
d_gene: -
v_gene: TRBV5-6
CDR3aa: CASSLIISYEQYF
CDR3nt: TGTGCCAGCAGCTTGATAATCTCCTACGAGCAGTACTTC

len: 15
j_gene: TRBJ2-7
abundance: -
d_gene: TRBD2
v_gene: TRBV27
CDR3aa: CASSSPSGSSYEQYF
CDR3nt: TGTGCCAGCAGTTCCCCTAGCGGTAGCTCCTACGAGCAGTACTTC

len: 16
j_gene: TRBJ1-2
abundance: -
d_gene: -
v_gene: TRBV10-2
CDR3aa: CASSEIVGGFGSGYTF
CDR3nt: TGCGCCAGCAGTGAAATAGTCGGGGGTTTCGGGAGTGGCTACACCTTC